Below, 21 T cell receptor beta chains from the same sample are listed, as sequenced in a study of blood T cell repertoires in COVID-19. Repertoires were generated with immunoSEQ multiplex PCR, while TCRdb's copy carries only in-frame clones and drops some. The table lists 250,000 to 350,000 clones, approximately 88% of them singletons. Sequenced sample: peripheral blood. The origin of the receptors is a woman between 25 and 40 years old who had recovered from COVID-19.

The rearrangement links TRBV5-5 to TRBJ2-5; TRBD2 agrees at 9 bases. V shed 3 bases and J 0 bases; nucleotides not matched to a gene: 12. CDR3 length: 18 residues. The V gene's germline CDR1 is SGHKS and CDR2 YYEKEE (reference sequence). The CDR3 nucleotides are TGTGCCAGCAGCTCCGGAGCTAGCGGGGCGATGTACCAAGAGACCCAGTACTTC. The encoded protein is CASSSGASGAMYQETQYF. Complete variable domain (other parts from reference TRBV5-5 and TRBJ2-5): DAGVTQSPTHLIKTRGQQVTLRCSPISGHKSVSWYQQVLGQGPQFIFQYYEKEERGRGNFPDRFSARQFPNYSSELNVNALLLGDSALYLCASSSGASGAMYQETQYFGPGTRLLVL.

J is TRBJ1-6 and V is TRBV7-8; tentatively, D is TRBD1 (6 bases). The CDR3 length is 15 residues. Trimming stripped 4 bases from V and 6 bases from J, with 13 bases between. Germline lookup yields CDR1 SGHVS and CDR2 FQNEAQ. This chain's CDR3 is CASSSTGFSNSPLHF. Written as DNA, the CDR3 is TGTGCCAGCAGCTCTACAGGGTTCAGTAATTCACCCCTCCACTTT.

The J gene is TRBJ2-3, the V gene TRBV7-6; 13 bases agree with TRBD2. The CDR3 contains 17 residues. Trimming cost V 0 bases and J 7 bases; bases outside gene matches: 7. Germline lookup yields CDR1 SGHVS and CDR2 FNYEAQ. The CDR3 here is CASSLARTSGGVNTQYF. DNA of the CDR3: TGTGCCAGCAGCTTAGCAAGGACTAGCGGGGGTGTGAATACGCAGTATTTT.

This sequence joins TRBV9 and TRBJ2-1; a weak D match, TRBD2 (6 bases). Trimming cost V 4 bases and J 2 bases, with 10 bases left between them. The CDR3 consists of 14 residues. CDR1 is SGDLS and CDR2 is YYNGEE in the germline V gene. This chain's CDR3 is CASSPGLPYNEQFF. In DNA, the CDR3 is TGTGCCAGCAGCCCGGGACTTCCCTACAATGAGCAGTTCTTC. Looking up the rest from reference TRBV9 and TRBJ2-1 gives the full variable domain: DSGVTQTPKHLITATGQRVTLRCSPRSGDLSVYWYQQSLDQGLQFLIQYYNGEERAKGNILERFSAQQFPDLHSELNLSSLELGDSALYFCASSPGLPYNEQFFGPGTRLTVL.

J is TRBJ2-7 and V is TRBV13, with 7 bases aligning to TRBD1. CDR1 and CDR2 from the germline V gene are PRHDT and FYEKMQ (reference sequence). This CDR3 is 15 amino acids long. The J segment lost 5 bases and the V segment lost 5 bases, leaving 12 bases of the junction unmatched. CDR3 DNA sequence: TGTGCCAGCAGCGCCGGAGGCAGGGGGAAGGACGAGCAGTACTTC. This gives the protein CASSAGGRGKDEQYF.

The rearrangement joins TRBV7-9 to TRBJ1-4; TRBD1 agrees at 9 bases. J was trimmed by 4 bases and V by 5 bases; bases with no gene match: 5. The germline CDR1 and CDR2 sequences are SEHNR and FQNEAQ (reference sequence). The CDR3 is 15 amino acids. Here the CDR3 reads CASSTHRGRNEKLFF. The CDR3 DNA reads TGTGCCAGCAGCACCCACAGGGGGCGTAATGAAAAACTGTTTTTT.

Turning to this clone: The same CDR3 is also encoded by other DNA sequences in this sample. This chain links TRBV5-1 with TRBJ2-5; D unresolved. Germline values: CDR1 SGHRS, CDR2 YFSETQ. The CDR3 sequence is 13 residues long. V lost 0 bases and J lost 3, with 6 bases in between. CDR3 sequence: CASSLGAEETQYF. For the CDR3, the DNA is TGCGCCAGCAGCTTGGGAGCCGAAGAGACCCAGTACTTC.

This chain links TRBV7-2 with TRBJ2-3; D remains unclear. Trimming cost V 1 base and J 5 bases, with 10 bases left between them. The germline gives CDR1 SGHTA, CDR2 FQGNSA. The CDR3 spans 14 residues. The CDR3 loop is CASSLERRGDTQYF. As DNA, the CDR3 is TGTGCCAGCAGCTTAGAACGGCGAGGAGATACGCAGTATTTT.

V is TRBV3-1 (or the pseudogene TRBV3-2) and J is TRBJ1-5; 8 bases are shared with TRBD1. The J segment lost 5 bases and the V segment lost 5 bases, leaving 8 bases of the junction unmatched. Germline V CDR1 and CDR2: LGHDT, YNNKEL (reference sequence). This CDR3 has 15 residues. The CDR3 is CASSSGTGPDQPQHF. In nucleotides, the CDR3 is TGTGCCAGCAGCTCCGGGACAGGCCCGGATCAGCCCCAGCATTTT.

The chain recombines TRBV2 with TRBJ1-1; a weak D match, TRBD1 (6 bases). The CDR3 loop spans 11 amino acids. CDR1 and CDR2 (germline): SNHLY, FYNNEI. V lost 6 bases, J lost 11 bases, and 13 bases lay in between. The CDR3 is CASSPRGEAFF. The CDR3 DNA follows: TGTGCCAGCAGCCCCAGGGGCGAGGCTTTCTTT.

This clone was counted only a few times. The V call is TRBV2, the J call TRBJ1-4; D remains unclear. This CDR3 is 13 amino acids long. The V and J ends lost 7 bases and 10 bases respectively, with 16 bases between them. In germline, CDR1 is SNHLY, CDR2 FYNNEI. The CDR3 nucleotides are TGTGCCAGCACTACTCAGGTTGCGGGAAAACTGTTTTTT. Its protein is CASTTQVAGKLFF.

This clone appeared once. This chain joins TRBV5-1 and TRBJ2-5, with 8 bases matching TRBD1. This CDR3 spans 15 amino acids. The V gene's germline CDR1 is SGHRS and CDR2 YFSETQ. Trimming cost V 9 bases and J 1 base; bases outside gene matches: 11. CDR3 sequence reads: CATSQGQGAQETQYF. The CDR3 DNA follows: TGCGCCACCTCACAAGGACAGGGCGCCCAAGAGACCCAGTACTTC.

V and J are TRBV19 and TRBJ1-1, with 10 bases lining up with TRBD1. Germline CDR1 reads LNHDA; CDR2 reads SQIVND (reference sequence). Trimming took 5 bases from V and 6 from J; bases not matched to a gene: 3. This CDR3 is 13 amino acids long. CDR3 loop: CASSRDRGPEAFF. The DNA of the CDR3 is TGTGCCAGTAGTCGGGACAGGGGTCCTGAAGCTTTCTTT.

The gene calls are TRBV19 and TRBJ2-7; tentatively, D is TRBD1 (6 bases). This CDR3 spans 14 amino acids. Trimming took 11 bases from V and 7 from J, leaving 24 bases between them. CDR1 and CDR2 from the germline V gene are LNHDA and SQIVND (reference sequence). CDR3 DNA: TGTGCCTCTAAAAGGGGGTCAGGGGAAGGGGAGCAGTACTTC. Encoded protein: CASKRGSGEGEQYF.

J is TRBJ1-2 and V is TRBV30, with 8 positions matching TRBD1. The CDR3 is 15 residues long. CDR1 and CDR2 (germline): GTSNPN, SVGIG (reference sequence). V lost 2 bases and J lost 2; bases outside the gene matches: 7. The CDR3, as DNA: TGTGCCTGGAGTTCCCCAGGGGGCGCGAACTATGGCTACACCTTC. Its protein product is CAWSSPGGANYGYTF.

The chain is built from TRBV28 and TRBJ2-7; tentatively, D is TRBD2 (6 bases). The CDR3 covers 13 residues. Germline loops: CDR1 MDHEN, CDR2 SYDVKM. V lost 6 bases and J 0 bases, leaving 9 bases between the germline ends. CDR3 DNA: TGTGCCAGCAGCCGGGGGAGCTCCTACGAGCAGTACTTC. Protein sequence: CASSRGSSYEQYF.

V is TRBV5-5 and J is TRBJ2-7; TRBD1 might be the D (6 bases). This CDR3 spans 13 amino acids. The V gene lost 4 bases and the J gene lost 7 bases, with 15 bases spanning the gap. Germline V gives CDR1 SGHKS, CDR2 YYEKEE (reference sequence). The CDR3 DNA reads TGTGCCAGCAGCCGCGCCAGGGGTTCGGAGCAGTACTTC. The encoded protein is CASSRARGSEQYF.

This clone was detected only once. The chain couples TRBV7-2 to TRBJ2-7; 8 bases are a match to TRBD1. V dropped 1 base and J dropped 7; count of bases not matched to a gene: 9. The CDR3 is made up of 15 amino acids. Germline CDR1 is SGHTA and CDR2 is FQGNSA. The CDR3 loop is CASSLGRTGSSEQYF. The CDR3 DNA reads as TGTGCCAGCAGCTTAGGGAGGACAGGGTCTTCGGAGCAGTACTTC.

V gene TRBV5-8 combines with J gene TRBJ2-5; D uncertain. Germline CDR1 SGHTS, CDR2 YDEGEE. Trimming left V 4 bases short and J 2 bases short, with 15 bases between. CDR3 length: 15 residues. The CDR3 protein is CASSGFLGSQETQYF. In nucleotides, the CDR3 is TGTGCCAGCAGCGGGTTCCTGGGCTCTCAAGAGACCCAGTACTTC.

This rearrangement joins TRBV6-2 or TRBV6-3 to TRBJ1-4; TRBD1 might be the D (6 bases). This CDR3 region has 16 residues. In germline, CDR1 is MNHEY, CDR2 SVGEGT. Deletions cut 0 bases from V and 2 bases from J, with 10 bases between. The CDR3 DNA is TGTGCCAGCAGTTACTCACGGACAGATACTAATGAAAAACTGTTTTTT. As protein: CASSYSRTDTNEKLFF.

V is TRBV18 and J is TRBJ1-1; D perhaps matches TRBD1 (6 bases). The ends were cut back, 6 bases at V and 1 base at J, with 15 bases in the middle. This CDR3 contains 15 residues. In germline, CDR1 is KGHSH, CDR2 LQKENI. The CDR3 region is CASSHLGASNTEAFF. In nucleotides, the CDR3 is TGTGCCAGCTCCCACTTGGGGGCCTCGAACACTGAAGCTTTCTTT.